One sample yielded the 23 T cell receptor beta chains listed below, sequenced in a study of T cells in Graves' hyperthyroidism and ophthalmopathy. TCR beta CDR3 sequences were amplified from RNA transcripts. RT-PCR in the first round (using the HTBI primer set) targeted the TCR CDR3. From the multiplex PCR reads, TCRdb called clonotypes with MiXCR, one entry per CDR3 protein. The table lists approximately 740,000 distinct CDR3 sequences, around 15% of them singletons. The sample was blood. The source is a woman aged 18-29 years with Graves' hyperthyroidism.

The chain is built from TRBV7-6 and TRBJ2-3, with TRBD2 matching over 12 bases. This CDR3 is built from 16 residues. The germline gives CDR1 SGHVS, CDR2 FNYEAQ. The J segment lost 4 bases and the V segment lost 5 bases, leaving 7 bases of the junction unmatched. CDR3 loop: CASSPDPSGRADTQYF. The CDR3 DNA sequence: TGTGCCAGCAGCCCCGACCCTAGCGGGAGGGCAGATACGCAGTATTTT.

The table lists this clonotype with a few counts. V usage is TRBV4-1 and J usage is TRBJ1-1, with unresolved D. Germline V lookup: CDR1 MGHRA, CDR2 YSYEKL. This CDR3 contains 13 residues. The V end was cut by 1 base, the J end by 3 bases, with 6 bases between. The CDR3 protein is CASSQGIYTEAFF. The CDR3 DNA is TGCGCCAGCAGCCAAGGCATTTACACTGAAGCTTTCTTT.

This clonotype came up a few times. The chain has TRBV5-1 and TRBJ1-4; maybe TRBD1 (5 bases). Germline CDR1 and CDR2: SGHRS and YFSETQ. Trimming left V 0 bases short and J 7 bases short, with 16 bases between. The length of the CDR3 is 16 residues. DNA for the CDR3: TGCGCCAGCAGCTTGGCCCCGGCAGGGTCAACTGAAAAACTGTTTTTT. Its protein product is CASSLAPAGSTEKLFF. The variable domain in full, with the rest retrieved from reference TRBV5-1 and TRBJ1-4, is KAGVTQTPRYLIKTRGQQVTLSCSPISGHRSVSWYQQTPGQGLQFLFEYFSETQRNKGNFPGRFSGRQFSNSRSEMNVSTLELGDSALYLCASSLAPAGSTEKLFFGSGTQLSVL.

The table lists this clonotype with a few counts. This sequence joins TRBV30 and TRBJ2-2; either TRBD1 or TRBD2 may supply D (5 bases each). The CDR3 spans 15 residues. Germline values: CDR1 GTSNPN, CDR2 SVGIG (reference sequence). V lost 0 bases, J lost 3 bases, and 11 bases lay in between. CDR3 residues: CAWSVEGLDTGELFF. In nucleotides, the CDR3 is TGTGCCTGGAGTGTAGAGGGGTTAGACACCGGGGAGCTGTTTTTT.

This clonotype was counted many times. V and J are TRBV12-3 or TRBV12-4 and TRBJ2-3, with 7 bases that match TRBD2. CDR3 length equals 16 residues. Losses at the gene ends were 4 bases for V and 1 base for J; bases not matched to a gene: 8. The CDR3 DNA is TGTGCCAGCAGTTCAAGGAGCGGGACGGGCACAGATACGCAGTATTTT. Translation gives CASSSRSGTGTDTQYF.

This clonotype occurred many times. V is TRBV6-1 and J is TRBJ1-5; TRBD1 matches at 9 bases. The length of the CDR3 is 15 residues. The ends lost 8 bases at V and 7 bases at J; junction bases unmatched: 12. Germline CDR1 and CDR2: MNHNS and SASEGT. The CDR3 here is CASGQRQGDRQPQHF. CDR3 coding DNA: TGTGCCAGCGGGCAAAGACAGGGGGATCGACAGCCCCAGCATTTT.

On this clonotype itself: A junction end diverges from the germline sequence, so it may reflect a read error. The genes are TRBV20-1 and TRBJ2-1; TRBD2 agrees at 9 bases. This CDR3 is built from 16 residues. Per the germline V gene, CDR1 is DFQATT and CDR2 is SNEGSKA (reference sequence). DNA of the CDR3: TGCAGTCCTAGAGATATAAAACCAGCGGGAGGTTATGAGCAGTTCTTC. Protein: CSPRDIKPAGGYEQFF.

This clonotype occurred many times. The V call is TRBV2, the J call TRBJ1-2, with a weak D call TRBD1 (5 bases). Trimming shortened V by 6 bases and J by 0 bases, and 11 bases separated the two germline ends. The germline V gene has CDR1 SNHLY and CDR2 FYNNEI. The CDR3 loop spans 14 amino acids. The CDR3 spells CASRRDSTNYGYTF. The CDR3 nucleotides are TGTGCCAGCAGACGGGACTCTACTAACTATGGCTACACCTTC.

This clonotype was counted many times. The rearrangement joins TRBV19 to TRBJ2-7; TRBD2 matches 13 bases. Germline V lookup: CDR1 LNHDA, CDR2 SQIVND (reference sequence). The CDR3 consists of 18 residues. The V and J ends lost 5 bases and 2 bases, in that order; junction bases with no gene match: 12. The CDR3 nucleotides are TGTGCCAGTAGTCAGCGGAGAGCCGGACTAGCGGGGGCCTACGAGCAGTACTTC. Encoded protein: CASSQRRAGLAGAYEQYF.

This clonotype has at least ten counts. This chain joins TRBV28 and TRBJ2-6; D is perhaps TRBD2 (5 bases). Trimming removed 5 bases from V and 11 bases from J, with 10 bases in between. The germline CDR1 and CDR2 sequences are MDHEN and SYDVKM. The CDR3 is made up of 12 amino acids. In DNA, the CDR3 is TGTGCCAGCAGTCCCCTGGAGGACGTCCTGACTTTC. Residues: CASSPLEDVLTF.

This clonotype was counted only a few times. The chain's CDR3 is CASSIQKSTGGSPLHF. The CDR3 coding sequence is TGTGCCAGTAGTATACAGAAGTCCACGGGGGGATCACCCCTCCACTTT. The J gene is TRBJ1-6, the V gene TRBV19; tentative D call: TRBD1 (5 bases). This CDR3 has 16 residues. Germline CDR1 LNHDA, CDR2 SQIVND (reference sequence). Trimming took off 2 bases at V and 10 bases at J, with 18 bases between the two ends.

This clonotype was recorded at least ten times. CDR3: CSASSGSESYEQYF. The CDR3 DNA reads as TGCAGTGCTAGTAGTGGGTCGGAGAGCTACGAGCAGTACTTC. The chain uses TRBV20-1 and TRBJ2-7; D is ambiguous. This CDR3 is 14 amino acids long. The V end was cut by 3 bases, the J end by 3 bases, with 15 bases between. Germline V CDR1 and CDR2: DFQATT, SNEGSKA (reference sequence).

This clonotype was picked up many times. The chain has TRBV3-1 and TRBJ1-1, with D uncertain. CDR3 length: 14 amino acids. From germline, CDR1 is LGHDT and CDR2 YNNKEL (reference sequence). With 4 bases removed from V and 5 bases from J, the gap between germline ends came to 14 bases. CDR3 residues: CASSLQREGTEAFF. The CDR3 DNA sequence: TGTGCCAGCAGCCTCCAACGGGAGGGAACTGAAGCTTTCTTT.

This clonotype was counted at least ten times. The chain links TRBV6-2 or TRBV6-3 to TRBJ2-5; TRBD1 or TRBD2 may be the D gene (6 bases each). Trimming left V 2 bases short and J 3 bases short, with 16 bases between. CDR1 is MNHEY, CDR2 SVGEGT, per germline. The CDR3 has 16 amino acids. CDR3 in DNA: TGTGCCAGCAGTTACCGGAAGACAGGAGGGGAAGAGACCCAGTACTTC. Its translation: CASSYRKTGGEETQYF.

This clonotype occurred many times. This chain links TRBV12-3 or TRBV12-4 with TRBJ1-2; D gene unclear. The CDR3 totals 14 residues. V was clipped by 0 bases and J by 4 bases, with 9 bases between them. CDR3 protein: CASSLAPRIYGYTF. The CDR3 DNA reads TGTGCCAGCAGTTTAGCCCCGAGAATCTATGGCTACACCTTC.

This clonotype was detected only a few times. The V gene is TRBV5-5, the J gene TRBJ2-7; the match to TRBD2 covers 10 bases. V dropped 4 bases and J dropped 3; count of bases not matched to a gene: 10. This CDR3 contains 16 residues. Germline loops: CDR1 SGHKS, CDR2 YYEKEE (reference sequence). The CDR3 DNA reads TGTGCCAGCAGCCACACCCGGACTAGCGGTATCTACGAGCAGTACTTC. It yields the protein CASSHTRTSGIYEQYF.

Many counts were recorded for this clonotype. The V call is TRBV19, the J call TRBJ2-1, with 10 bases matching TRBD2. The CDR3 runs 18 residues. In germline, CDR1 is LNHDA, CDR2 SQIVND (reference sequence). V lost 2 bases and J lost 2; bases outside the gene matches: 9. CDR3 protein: CASSIMRLAGVTYNEQFF. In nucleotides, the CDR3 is TGTGCCAGTAGTATAATGAGGCTAGCGGGAGTAACCTACAATGAGCAGTTCTTC. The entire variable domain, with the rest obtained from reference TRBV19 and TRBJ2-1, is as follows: DGGITQSPKYLFRKEGQNVTLSCEQNLNHDAMYWYRQDPGQGLRLIYYSQIVNDFQKGDIAEGYSVSREKKESFPLTVTSAQKNPTAFYLCASSIMRLAGVTYNEQFFGPGTRLTVL.

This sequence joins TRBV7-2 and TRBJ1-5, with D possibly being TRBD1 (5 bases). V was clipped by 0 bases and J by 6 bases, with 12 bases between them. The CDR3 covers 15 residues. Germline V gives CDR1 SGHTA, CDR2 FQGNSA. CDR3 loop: CASSLAGAGAQPQHF. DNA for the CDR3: TGTGCCAGCAGCTTAGCCGGGGCTGGGGCTCAGCCCCAGCATTTT.

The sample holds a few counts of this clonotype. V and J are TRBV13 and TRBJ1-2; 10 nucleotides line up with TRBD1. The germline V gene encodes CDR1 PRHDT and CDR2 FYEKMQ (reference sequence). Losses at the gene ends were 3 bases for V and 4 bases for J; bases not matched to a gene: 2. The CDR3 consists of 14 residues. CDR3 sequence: CASSLGQGTYGYTF. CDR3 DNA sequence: TGTGCCAGCAGCTTGGGACAGGGGACCTATGGCTACACCTTC.

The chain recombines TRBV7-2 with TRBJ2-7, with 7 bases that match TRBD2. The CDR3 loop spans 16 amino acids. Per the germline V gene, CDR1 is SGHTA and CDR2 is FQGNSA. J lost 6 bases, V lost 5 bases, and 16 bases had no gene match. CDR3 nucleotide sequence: TGTGCCAGCAGCCAAGTCCCCTTGGCGGGAGCGTCCGAGCAGTACTTC. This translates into CASSQVPLAGASEQYF.

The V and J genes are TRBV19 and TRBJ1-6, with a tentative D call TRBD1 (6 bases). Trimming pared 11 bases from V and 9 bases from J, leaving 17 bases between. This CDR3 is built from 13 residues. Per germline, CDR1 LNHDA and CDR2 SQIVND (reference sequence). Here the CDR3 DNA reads TGTGCCTCTCAAGGGGGGTCGGGTTCACCCCTCCACTTT. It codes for CASQGGSGSPLHF.

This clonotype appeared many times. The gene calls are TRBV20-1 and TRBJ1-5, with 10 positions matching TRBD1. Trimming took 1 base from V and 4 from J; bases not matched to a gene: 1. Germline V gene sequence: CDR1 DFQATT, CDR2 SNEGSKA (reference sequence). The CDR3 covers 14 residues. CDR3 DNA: TGCAGTGCTAGAGGGGGACAGGGGAATCAGCCCCAGCATTTT. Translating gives CSARGGQGNQPQHF.

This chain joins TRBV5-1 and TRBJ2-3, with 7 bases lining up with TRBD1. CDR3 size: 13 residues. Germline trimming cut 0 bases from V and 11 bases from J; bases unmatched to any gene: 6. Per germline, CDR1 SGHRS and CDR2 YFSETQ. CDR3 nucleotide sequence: TGCGCCAGCAGCTTGGGTTACAGGGGCAAGCAGTATTTT. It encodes CASSLGYRGKQYF. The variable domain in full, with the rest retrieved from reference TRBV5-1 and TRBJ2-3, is KAGVTQTPRYLIKTRGQQVTLSCSPISGHRSVSWYQQTPGQGLQFLFEYFSETQRNKGNFPGRFSGRQFSNSRSEMNVSTLELGDSALYLCASSLGYRGKQYFGPGTRLTVL.